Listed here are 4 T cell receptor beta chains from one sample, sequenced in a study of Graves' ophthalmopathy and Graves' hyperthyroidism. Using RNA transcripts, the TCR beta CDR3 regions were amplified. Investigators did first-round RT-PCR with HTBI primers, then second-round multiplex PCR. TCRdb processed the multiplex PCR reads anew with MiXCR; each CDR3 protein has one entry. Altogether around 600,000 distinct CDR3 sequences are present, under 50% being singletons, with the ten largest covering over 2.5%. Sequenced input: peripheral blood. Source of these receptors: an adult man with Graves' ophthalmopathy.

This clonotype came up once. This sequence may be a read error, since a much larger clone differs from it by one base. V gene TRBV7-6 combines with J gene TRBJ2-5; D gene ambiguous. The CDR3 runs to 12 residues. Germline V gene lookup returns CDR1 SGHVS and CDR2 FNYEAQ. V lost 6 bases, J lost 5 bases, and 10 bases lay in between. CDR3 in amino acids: CASSYSWETQYF. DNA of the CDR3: TGTGCCAGCAGTTACTCATGGGAGACCCAGTACTTC.

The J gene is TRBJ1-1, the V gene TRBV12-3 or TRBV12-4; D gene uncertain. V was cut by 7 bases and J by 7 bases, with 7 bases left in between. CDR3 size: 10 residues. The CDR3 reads CASMWGEAFF. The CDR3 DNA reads TGTGCCAGCATGTGGGGTGAAGCTTTCTTT.

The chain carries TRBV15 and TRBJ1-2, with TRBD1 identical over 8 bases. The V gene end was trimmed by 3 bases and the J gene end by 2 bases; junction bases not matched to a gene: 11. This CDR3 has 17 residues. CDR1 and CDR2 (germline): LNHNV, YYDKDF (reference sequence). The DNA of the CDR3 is TGTGCCACCAGCAGTGAGTCGCGCAGGGGGCGAAACTATGGCTACACCTTC. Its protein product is CATSSESRRGRNYGYTF.

The CDR3 nucleotides read TGTGCCAGCAGTCAACCGGGACAGGGCGTTAGAAAGACCCAGTACTTC. The encoded protein is CASSQPGQGVRKTQYF. This chain links TRBV12-3 or TRBV12-4 with TRBJ2-5; 9 bases agree with TRBD1. Germline trimming cut 5 bases from V and 6 bases from J; bases unmatched to any gene: 13. The CDR3 consists of 16 residues.